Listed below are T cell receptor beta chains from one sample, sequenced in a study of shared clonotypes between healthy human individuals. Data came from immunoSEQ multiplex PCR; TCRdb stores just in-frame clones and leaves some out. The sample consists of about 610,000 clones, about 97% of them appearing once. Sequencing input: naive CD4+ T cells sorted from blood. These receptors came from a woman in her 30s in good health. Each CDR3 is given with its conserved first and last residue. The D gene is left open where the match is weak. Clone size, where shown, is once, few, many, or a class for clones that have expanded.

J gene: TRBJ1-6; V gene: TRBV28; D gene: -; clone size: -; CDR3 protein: CASSHMTQYNSPLHF
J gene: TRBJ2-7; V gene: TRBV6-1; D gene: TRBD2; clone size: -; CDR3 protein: CASSPSAAGLYEQYF
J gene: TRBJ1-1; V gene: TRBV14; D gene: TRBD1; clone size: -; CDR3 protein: CASSPGGGPAFF
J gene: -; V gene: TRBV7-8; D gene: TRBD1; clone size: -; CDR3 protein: CASSPGQGINEQYF
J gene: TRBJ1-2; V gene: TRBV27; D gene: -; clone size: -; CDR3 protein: CASRSPGPNYGYTF
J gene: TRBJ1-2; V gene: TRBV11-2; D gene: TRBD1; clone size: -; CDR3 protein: CASSLGQGRGYTF
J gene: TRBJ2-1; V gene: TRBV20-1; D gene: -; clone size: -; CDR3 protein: CSARIPHEQFF
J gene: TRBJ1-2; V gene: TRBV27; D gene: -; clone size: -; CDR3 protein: CASRQQGYGYTF
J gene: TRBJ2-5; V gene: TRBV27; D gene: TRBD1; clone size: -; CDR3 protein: CASSLLGDRGTKTQYF
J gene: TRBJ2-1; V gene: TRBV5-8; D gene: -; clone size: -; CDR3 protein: CASSLFILEAGQGNEQFF
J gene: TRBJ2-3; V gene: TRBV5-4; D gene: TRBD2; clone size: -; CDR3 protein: CASTPQAGGSTDTQYF
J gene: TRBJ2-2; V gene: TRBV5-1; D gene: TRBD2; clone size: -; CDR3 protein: CASSVAGGANTGELFF
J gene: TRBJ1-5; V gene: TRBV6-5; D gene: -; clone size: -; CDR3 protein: CASSYAQANQPQHF
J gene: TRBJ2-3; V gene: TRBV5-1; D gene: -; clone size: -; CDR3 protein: CASTPDGFTDTQYF
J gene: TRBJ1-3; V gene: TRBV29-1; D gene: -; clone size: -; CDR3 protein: CSVEGRLSGNTIYF
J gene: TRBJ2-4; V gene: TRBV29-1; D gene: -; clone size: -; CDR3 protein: CSVVRVFGDIQYF
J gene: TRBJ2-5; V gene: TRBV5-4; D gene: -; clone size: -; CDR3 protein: CASSLSPTGQRETQYF
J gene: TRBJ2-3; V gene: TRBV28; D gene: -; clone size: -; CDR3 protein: CASSSRRADTQYF
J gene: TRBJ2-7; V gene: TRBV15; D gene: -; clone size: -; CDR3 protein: CATSRDLLQSGYEQYF
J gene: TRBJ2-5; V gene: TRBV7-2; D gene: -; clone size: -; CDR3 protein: CASSPFQTQYF
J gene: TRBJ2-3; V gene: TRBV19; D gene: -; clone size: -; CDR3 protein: CASSDRSSDTQYF
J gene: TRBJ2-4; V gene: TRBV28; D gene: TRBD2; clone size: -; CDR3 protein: CASSFSGRYSLAKNIQYF
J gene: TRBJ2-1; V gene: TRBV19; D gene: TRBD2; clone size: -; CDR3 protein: CASTITTSGRWNEQFF
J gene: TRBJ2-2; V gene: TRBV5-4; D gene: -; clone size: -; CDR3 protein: CASSLRANTGELFF
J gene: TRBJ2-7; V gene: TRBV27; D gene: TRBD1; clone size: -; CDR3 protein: CASHEGQLYTLHYEQYF
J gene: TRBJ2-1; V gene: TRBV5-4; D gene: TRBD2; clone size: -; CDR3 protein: CASSSGLAGNNEQFF
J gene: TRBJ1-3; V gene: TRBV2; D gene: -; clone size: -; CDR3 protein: CASSAEVSGNTIYF
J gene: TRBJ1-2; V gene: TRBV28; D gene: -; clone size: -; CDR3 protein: CASSGWYGYTF
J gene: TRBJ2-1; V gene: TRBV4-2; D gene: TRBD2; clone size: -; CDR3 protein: CASSQEIGLAGVGEQFF
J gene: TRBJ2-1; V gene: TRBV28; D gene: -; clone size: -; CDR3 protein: CASSRSGEQFF
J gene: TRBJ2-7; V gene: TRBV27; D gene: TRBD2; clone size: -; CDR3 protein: CASSRQPLAGPYEQYF
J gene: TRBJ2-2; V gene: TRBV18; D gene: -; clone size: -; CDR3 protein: CASSLGVTNTGELFF
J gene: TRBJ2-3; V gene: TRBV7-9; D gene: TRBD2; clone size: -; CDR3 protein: CASSLRKAGGPEDTQYF
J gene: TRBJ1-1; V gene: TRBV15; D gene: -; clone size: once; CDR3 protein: CATSRDLSRGTEAFF
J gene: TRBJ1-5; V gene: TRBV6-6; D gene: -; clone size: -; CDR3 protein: CASSYLTAVNQPQHF
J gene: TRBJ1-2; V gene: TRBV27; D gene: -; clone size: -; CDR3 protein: CASSSSGGAYGYTF
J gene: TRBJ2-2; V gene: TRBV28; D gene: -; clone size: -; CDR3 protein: CASSLVGELFF
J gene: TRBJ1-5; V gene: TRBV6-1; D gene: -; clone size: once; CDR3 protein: CASSDYTSYSNQPQHF
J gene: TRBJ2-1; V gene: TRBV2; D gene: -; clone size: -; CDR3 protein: CASNRNYANEQFF
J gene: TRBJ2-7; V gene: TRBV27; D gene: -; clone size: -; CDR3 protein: CASSLQGPTVVSYEQYF